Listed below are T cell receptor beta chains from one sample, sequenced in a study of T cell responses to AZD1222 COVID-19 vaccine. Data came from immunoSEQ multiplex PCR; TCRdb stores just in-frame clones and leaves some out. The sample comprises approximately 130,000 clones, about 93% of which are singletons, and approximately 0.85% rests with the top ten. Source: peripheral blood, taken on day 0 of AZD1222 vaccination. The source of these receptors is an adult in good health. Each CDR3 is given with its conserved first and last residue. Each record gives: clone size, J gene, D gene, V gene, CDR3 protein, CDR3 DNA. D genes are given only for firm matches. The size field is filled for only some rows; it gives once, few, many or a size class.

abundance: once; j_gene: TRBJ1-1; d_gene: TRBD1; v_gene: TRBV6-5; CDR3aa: CASSYAPDRVNTEAFF; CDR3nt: TGTGCCAGCAGTTACGCCCCGGACAGGGTGAACACTGAAGCTTTCTTT
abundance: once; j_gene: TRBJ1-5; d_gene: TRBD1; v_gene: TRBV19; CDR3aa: CASTLDREVGNQPQHF; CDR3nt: TGTGCCAGTACCCTAGACAGGGAAGTAGGCAATCAGCCCCAGCATTTT
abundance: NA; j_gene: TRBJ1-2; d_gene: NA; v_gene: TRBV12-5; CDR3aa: CASGLVSGVSVGYTF; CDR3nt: TGTGCTAGTGGTTTGGTGTCAGGGGTATCCGTTGGCTACACCTTC
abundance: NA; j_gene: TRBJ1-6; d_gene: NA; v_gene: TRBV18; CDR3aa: CASSPGGGNSPLHF; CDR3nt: TGTGCCAGCTCACCAGGAGGAGGTAATTCACCCCTCCACTTT
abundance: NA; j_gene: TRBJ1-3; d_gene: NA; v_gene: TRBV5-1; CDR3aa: CASSPLSLSSGNTIYF; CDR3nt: TGCGCCAGCAGCCCACTCTCATTGAGCTCTGGAAACACCATATATTTT
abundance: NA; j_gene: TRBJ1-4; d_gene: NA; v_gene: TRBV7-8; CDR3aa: CASTNVGATNEKLFF; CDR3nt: TGTGCCAGCACCAATGTTGGGGCAACTAATGAAAAACTGTTTTTT
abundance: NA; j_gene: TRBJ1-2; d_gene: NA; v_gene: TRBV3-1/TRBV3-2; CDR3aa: CASSQVGSTYGYTF; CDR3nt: TGTGCCAGCAGCCAAGTCGGGAGCACATATGGCTACACCTTC
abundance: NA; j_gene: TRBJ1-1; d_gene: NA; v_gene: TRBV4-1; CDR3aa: CASSPVGTEAFF; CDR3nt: TGCGCCAGCAGCCCCGTTGGCACTGAAGCTTTCTTT
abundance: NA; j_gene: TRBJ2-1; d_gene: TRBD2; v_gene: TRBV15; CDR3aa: CATRRASGGTNEQFF; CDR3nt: TGTGCCACCAGACGGGCTAGCGGGGGGACCAATGAGCAGTTCTTC
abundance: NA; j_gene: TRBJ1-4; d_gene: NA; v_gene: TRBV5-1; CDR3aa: CASSWGVNNEKLFF; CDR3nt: TGCGCCAGCAGCTGGGGTGTCAATAATGAAAAACTGTTTTTT
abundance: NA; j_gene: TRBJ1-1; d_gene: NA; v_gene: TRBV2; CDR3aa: CASSWGVRTNTEAFF; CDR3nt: TGTGCCAGCAGTTGGGGAGTCCGAACGAACACTGAAGCTTTCTTT
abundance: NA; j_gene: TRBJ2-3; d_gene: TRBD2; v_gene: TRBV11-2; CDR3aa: CASSSTLAGSTDTQYF; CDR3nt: TGTGCCAGCAGCTCCACACTAGCGGGGTCCACAGATACGCAGTATTTT
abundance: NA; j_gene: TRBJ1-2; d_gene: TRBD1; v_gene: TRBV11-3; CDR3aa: CASSSGQGQGYTF; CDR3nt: TGTGCCAGCAGCTCTGGACAGGGGCAAGGCTACACCTTC
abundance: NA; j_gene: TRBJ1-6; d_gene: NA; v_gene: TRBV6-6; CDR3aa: CASTFSGESYNSPLHF; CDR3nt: TGTGCCAGCACCTTTTCCGGGGAATCCTATAATTCACCCCTCCACTTT
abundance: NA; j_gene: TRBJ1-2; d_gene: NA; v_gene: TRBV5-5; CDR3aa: CASSFGQPNYGYTF; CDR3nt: TGTGCCAGCAGCTTCGGTCAGCCTAACTATGGCTACACCTTC
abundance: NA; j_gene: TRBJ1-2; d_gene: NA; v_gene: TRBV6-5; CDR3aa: CASSYSHLDGYTF; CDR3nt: TGTGCCAGCAGTTACTCTCACCTGGATGGCTACACCTTC
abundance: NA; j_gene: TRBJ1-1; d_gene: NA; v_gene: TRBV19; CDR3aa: CASSMTSLGTEAFF; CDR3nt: TGTGCCAGTAGTATGACATCCTTGGGGACTGAAGCTTTCTTT
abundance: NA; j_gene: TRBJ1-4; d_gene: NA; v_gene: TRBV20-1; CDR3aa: CSASKAQGTNEKLFF; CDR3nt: TGCAGTGCTAGTAAAGCCCAGGGAACTAATGAAAAACTGTTTTTT
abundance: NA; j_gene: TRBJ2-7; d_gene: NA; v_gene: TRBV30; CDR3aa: CAWGPGAISYEQYF; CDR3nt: TGTGCCTGGGGGCCGGGGGCAATCTCCTACGAGCAGTACTTC
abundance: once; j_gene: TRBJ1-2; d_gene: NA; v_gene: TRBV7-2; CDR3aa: CASSLGVGLNYGYTF; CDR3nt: TGTGCCAGCAGCTTAGGCGTAGGACTCAACTATGGCTACACCTTC
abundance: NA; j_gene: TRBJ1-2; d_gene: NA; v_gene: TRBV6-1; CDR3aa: CASSEGKGQGYGYTF; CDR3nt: TGTGCCAGCAGTGAAGGAAAAGGTCAGGGGTATGGCTACACCTTC
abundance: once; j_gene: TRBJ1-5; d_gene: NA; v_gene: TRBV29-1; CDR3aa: CSVGRGVDQPQHF; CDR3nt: TGCAGCGTTGGAAGGGGGGTGGATCAGCCCCAGCATTTT
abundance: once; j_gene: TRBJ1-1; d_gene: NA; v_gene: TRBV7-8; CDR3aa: CASSPLRMNTEAFF; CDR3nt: TGTGCCAGCAGCCCCCTCAGGATGAACACTGAAGCTTTCTTT
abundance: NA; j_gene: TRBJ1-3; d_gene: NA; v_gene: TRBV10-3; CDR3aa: CAIRDPTHSGNTIYF; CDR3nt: TGTGCCATCAGAGACCCGACCCACTCTGGAAACACCATATATTTT
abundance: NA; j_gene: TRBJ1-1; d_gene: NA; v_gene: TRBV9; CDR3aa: CASSVAGFMNTEAFF; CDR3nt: TGTGCCAGCAGCGTAGCGGGGTTCATGAACACTGAAGCTTTCTTT